The 7 T cell receptor beta chains reported below all come from one sample, sequenced in a study of blood T cell repertoires in COVID-19. TCRdb keeps only in-frame clones here, not all; method: immunoSEQ multiplex PCR. Of roughly 300,000 clones listed, around 86% are singletons. Sequencing input: PBMCs or T cells enriched from blood (not recorded which). The receptors derive from a man aged 25 to 45 who had recovered from COVID-19.

The chain links TRBV7-9 to TRBJ2-1, with TRBD2 identical over 7 bases. In germline, CDR1 is SEHNR, CDR2 FQNEAQ (reference sequence). The CDR3 extends over 17 amino acids. Losses at the gene ends were 2 bases for V and 7 bases for J; bases not matched to a gene: 14. CDR3 nucleotides: TGTGCCAGCAGCTTAAGCCTCTCAGCGGGGATGAGGAATGAGCAGTTCTTC. It translates to CASSLSLSAGMRNEQFF.

This clone occurred many times. This rearrangement joins TRBV7-8 to TRBJ1-4; D gene ambiguous. The CDR3 length is 15 residues. Per the germline V gene, CDR1 is SGHVS and CDR2 is FQNEAQ. Trimming took 7 bases from V and 5 from J, leaving 17 bases between them. The CDR3: CASTGAMRRNEKLFF. In DNA form, the CDR3 reads TGTGCCAGCACCGGAGCAATGAGGAGGAATGAAAAACTGTTTTTT. Using reference TRBV7-8 and TRBJ1-4 for the parts outside the CDR3, the full variable domain is GAGVSQSPRYKVAKRGQDVALRCDPISGHVSLFWYQQALGQGPEFLTYFQNEAQLDKSGLPSDRFFAERPEGSVSTLKIQRTQQEDSAVYLCASTGAMRRNEKLFFGSGTQLSVL.

This rearrangement joins TRBV12-3 or TRBV12-4 to TRBJ1-2, with no clear D. The CDR3 loop spans 13 amino acids. Trimming removed 7 bases from V and 2 bases from J, with 11 bases in between. The CDR3 loop is CASTRTGNYGYTF. The CDR3 DNA reads TGTGCCAGCACCCGGACTGGAAACTATGGCTACACCTTC.

This clone was picked up a small number of times. The J gene is TRBJ2-1, the V gene TRBV5-1; the D gene is possibly TRBD2 (6 bases). The germline CDR1 and CDR2 sequences are SGHRS and YFSETQ. The CDR3 covers 15 residues. Trimming removed 2 bases from V and 3 bases from J, with 12 bases in between. DNA of the CDR3: TGCGCCAGCAGCTTAAAACTAGCCGGCTACAATGAGCAGTTCTTC. The encoded protein is CASSLKLAGYNEQFF.

This rearrangement joins TRBV13 to TRBJ2-7; D is perhaps TRBD2 (6 bases). There are 15 residues in the CDR3. Germline loops: CDR1 PRHDT, CDR2 FYEKMQ (reference sequence). V was pared by 4 bases and J by 3 bases, with 16 bases between. CDR3 DNA: TGTGCCAGCAGCTCGGGGGACCGGCGAGACTACGAGCAGTACTTC. This encodes CASSSGDRRDYEQYF.

This clone turned up a few times. The chain links TRBV5-6 to TRBJ2-2; 12 bases map to TRBD2. With 6 bases clipped from V and 5 bases from J, the junction kept 8 bases outside the gene matches. The CDR3 length is 16 residues. Germline-derived CDR1 and CDR2 are SGHDT and YYEEEE. The CDR3 sequence is CASKFLAGGGTGELFF. CDR3 DNA: TGTGCCAGCAAATTCCTAGCGGGAGGGGGGACCGGGGAGCTGTTTTTT.

The V and J genes are TRBV3-1 (or the pseudogene TRBV3-2) and TRBJ2-7; TRBD2 agrees at 9 bases. The junction had 4 bases not matched to a gene; V was cut back by 1 base and J by 3 bases. The germline gives CDR1 LGHDT, CDR2 YNNKEL (reference sequence). The CDR3 covers 15 residues. The CDR3 protein is CASSQGLAGNYEQYF. As DNA, the CDR3 is TGTGCCAGCAGCCAAGGGCTAGCGGGAAACTACGAGCAGTACTTC.